This T cell receptor beta chain was identified in a study of OX40 agonist ivuxolimab in advanced cancers. Produced via immunoSEQ multiplex PCR; TCRdb's table is partial and in-frame only. The sample consists of around 31,000 clones, around 87% of them appearing once. V lost 3 bases and J lost 9, with 12 bases in between. CDR3 length: 13 amino acids. Germline lookup yields CDR1 LNHNV and CDR2 YYDKDF (reference sequence). Here the sequenced sample was CD4+ or CD8+ T cells sorted from blood, taken in a trial of the OX40 agonist ivuxolimab. V is TRBV15 and J is TRBJ2-1, with D unclear. The sequence came from an adult with an advanced solid tumor such as melanoma, head and neck, liver or kidney cancer. CDR3 sequence reads: CATSRDPAAEQFF. The CDR3 coding sequence is TGTGCCACCAGCAGGGACCCCGCTGCTGAGCAGTTCTTC.